The clone carrying this T cell receptor beta chain was recorded at least ten times. What it binds is unknown. The length of the CDR3 is 13 residues. Germline V gene data show CDR1 as MNHNS and CDR2 as SASEGT. V was shortened by 7 bases and J by 0 bases, with 8 bases between the two germline ends. The sample is drawn from a study of identical twins. Study-wide points: Sequences that were out-of-frame, alpha and twin-shared displayed an excess of low generation probability.

From the 5' RACE reads, TCRdb called clonotypes with MiXCR, one entry per CDR3 protein. The sample yields 550,000 to 700,000 distinct CDR3 sequences, approximately 22% seen once. The data also belong to a second study, concerning T cells expressing NK-cell markers.

The receptor was derived from a woman between 18 and 29 years old in good health. The chain uses TRBV6-1 and TRBJ2-3; no definite D call. Sample: PBMCs. CDR3: CASKLLSTDTQYF. CDR3 DNA: TGTGCCAGCAAACTTCTGAGCACAGATACGCAGTATTTT.